The 27 T cell receptor beta chains below were found in one sample sequenced in a study of OX40 agonist ivuxolimab in advanced cancers. The library was made by the immunoSEQ multiplex PCR assay. TCRdb limited this immuneACCESS table to in-frame rearrangements with V and J called. A share of clones is missing; checked studies link under half to unresolved V genes, and the rest is unexplained. Within this sample are approximately 64,000 clones, with just over 85% of them counted one time only. Under 3.5% of the sample belongs to the ten largest clones. Source: CD4+ or CD8+ T cells sorted from blood, taken in a trial of the OX40 agonist ivuxolimab. All receptors derive from an adult with an advanced solid tumor such as melanoma, head and neck, liver or kidney cancer.

The rearrangement links TRBV5-1 to TRBJ2-7; TRBD1 is a possible D gene (5 bases). The CDR3 runs 14 residues. V was cut by 0 bases and J by 3 bases, with 10 bases left in between. Germline CDR1 and CDR2: SGHRS and YFSETQ. The CDR3 spells CASSLAGLVYEQYF. In DNA form, the CDR3 reads TGCGCCAGCAGCTTGGCAGGGTTAGTCTACGAGCAGTACTTC. Full variable domain (missing parts from reference TRBV5-1 and TRBJ2-7): KAGVTQTPRYLIKTRGQQVTLSCSPISGHRSVSWYQQTPGQGLQFLFEYFSETQRNKGNFPGRFSGRQFSNSRSEMNVSTLELGDSALYLCASSLAGLVYEQYFGPGTRLTVT.

This chain uses TRBV5-1 with TRBJ2-7; 7 positions agree with TRBD1. This CDR3 spans 15 amino acids. Trimming cost V 4 bases and J 3 bases; bases outside gene matches: 10. The germline V gene has CDR1 SGHRS and CDR2 YFSETQ. This CDR3 reads CASSRMDRLVYEQYF. The CDR3 nucleotides are TGCGCCAGCAGCAGGATGGACAGGTTGGTCTACGAGCAGTACTTC. Based on the CDR3 plus reference TRBV5-1 and TRBJ2-7, the full variable domain is KAGVTQTPRYLIKTRGQQVTLSCSPISGHRSVSWYQQTPGQGLQFLFEYFSETQRNKGNFPGRFSGRQFSNSRSEMNVSTLELGDSALYLCASSRMDRLVYEQYFGPGTRLTVT.

CDR3 loop: CATSRGGYSYEQYF. The CDR3 DNA reads as TGTGCCACCAGCAGAGGAGGGTACTCCTACGAGCAGTACTTC. V and J are TRBV15 and TRBJ2-7, with D possibly matching TRBD2 (5 bases). This CDR3 contains 14 residues. The V end lost 1 base, the J end lost 0 bases, and 7 bases lay between the germline ends. Per germline, CDR1 LNHNV and CDR2 YYDKDF (reference sequence).

The chain employs TRBV19 and TRBJ1-2; 7 nucleotides align to TRBD1. The CDR3 is made up of 16 amino acids. Germline V lookup: CDR1 LNHDA, CDR2 SQIVND (reference sequence). Trimming cost V 5 bases and J 8 bases; bases outside gene matches: 17. As DNA, the CDR3 is TGTGCCAGTAGTCCAAGGACAGGCTCATACACGGAAGGCTACACCTTC. Protein sequence: CASSPRTGSYTEGYTF.

The rearrangement joins TRBV2 to TRBJ2-1; 7 nucleotides match TRBD2. There are 15 residues in the CDR3. With 8 bases clipped from V and 0 bases from J, the junction kept 7 bases outside the gene matches. Germline V gives CDR1 SNHLY, CDR2 FYNNEI. The CDR3 reads CASVLAAFSYNEQFF. Written as DNA, the CDR3 is TGTGCCAGCGTCCTAGCGGCGTTCTCCTACAATGAGCAGTTCTTC.

The chain has TRBV19 and TRBJ2-7; D remains unclear. The CDR3 sequence is 14 residues long. Germline CDR1 and CDR2: LNHDA and SQIVND (reference sequence). V lost 3 bases, J lost 7 bases, and 16 bases lay in between. The CDR3 loop reads CASSIQFTAREQYF. CDR3 DNA sequence: TGTGCCAGTAGTATCCAGTTTACGGCAAGGGAGCAGTACTTC.

V gene TRBV13 combines with J gene TRBJ1-2, with D uncertain. V was shortened by 1 base and J by 0 bases, with 9 bases between the two germline ends. The CDR3 runs 15 residues. Germline CDR1 and CDR2: PRHDT and FYEKMQ (reference sequence). CDR3 coding DNA: TGTGCCAGCAGCTTAGTAGGGCAAGCTAACTATGGCTACACCTTC. Residues: CASSLVGQANYGYTF.

This sequence joins TRBV7-2 and TRBJ1-2; D unclear. The CDR3 length is 15 residues. The germline CDR1 and CDR2 sequences are SGHTA and FQGNSA. V shed 7 bases and J shed 0 bases, with 15 bases lying between them. The CDR3 DNA sequence: TGTGCCAGCAACGAGCGGCCAGTAGCTAACTATGGCTACACCTTC. Amino acid sequence: CASNERPVANYGYTF.

V gene TRBV2 combines with J gene TRBJ2-3, with 7 bases identical to TRBD2. In germline, CDR1 is SNHLY, CDR2 FYNNEI. The CDR3 sequence is 16 residues long. V dropped 6 bases and J dropped 0; count of bases not matched to a gene: 9. The DNA of the CDR3 is TGTGCCAGCAGCCTGCTGATGGGGGGGAGCACAGATACGCAGTATTTT. It codes for CASSLLMGGSTDTQYF.

The rearrangement links TRBV19 to TRBJ1-2; TRBD1 matches at 8 bases. The CDR3 is 14 amino acids. Germline-derived CDR1 and CDR2 are LNHDA and SQIVND (reference sequence). The J segment lost 4 bases and the V segment lost 5 bases, leaving 6 bases of the junction unmatched. The CDR3 region is CASSADRGVYGYTF. The CDR3 DNA sequence: TGTGCCAGTAGTGCTGACAGGGGAGTCTATGGCTACACCTTC.

The rearrangement joins TRBV6-4 to TRBJ1-1; 7 nucleotides line up with TRBD1. Germline V CDR1 and CDR2: MRHNA, SNTAGT. Trimming at V came to 2 bases and at J to 1 base, leaving 4 bases not matched to a gene. The CDR3 loop spans 15 amino acids. In nucleotides, the CDR3 is TGTGCCAGCAGTGACCTCTGGACAGGGAACACTGAAGCTTTCTTT. This sequence encodes CASSDLWTGNTEAFF.

The genes are TRBV5-1 and TRBJ1-4; D is unresolved. Per the germline V gene, CDR1 is SGHRS and CDR2 is YFSETQ. The length of the CDR3 is 16 residues. Trimming shortened V by 7 bases and J by 8 bases, and 24 bases separated the two germline ends. The CDR3 sequence: CASASGVWQVYEKLFF. For the CDR3, the DNA is TGCGCCAGCGCGTCGGGAGTTTGGCAGGTCTACGAAAAACTGTTTTTT.

The J gene is TRBJ1-1, the V gene TRBV7-9; D is ambiguous. This CDR3 has 14 amino acids. The V gene's germline CDR1 is SEHNR and CDR2 FQNEAQ (reference sequence). The ends were cut back, 2 bases at V and 5 bases at J, with 12 bases in the middle. The CDR3 nucleotides are TGTGCCAGCAGCTTACGTGAAGGGAGGACTGAAGCTTTCTTT. This translates into CASSLREGRTEAFF.

The V call is TRBV7-3, the J call TRBJ1-6; no reliable D call. Germline V gene lookup returns CDR1 SGHTA and CDR2 FQGTGA. This CDR3 has 13 residues. The V gene lost 2 bases and the J gene lost 11 bases, with 10 bases spanning the gap. In DNA form, the CDR3 reads TGTGCCAGCAGCTTAGAGGTCGGGGCACCCCTCCACTTT. Translating it yields CASSLEVGAPLHF.

As DNA, the CDR3 is TGTGCCAGCAGTGAACTGGGCGGGTATGGCTACACCTTC. This encodes CASSELGGYGYTF. J is TRBJ1-2 and V is TRBV2; D is uncertain. The CDR3 runs to 13 residues. The germline V and J ends were trimmed by 2 bases and 5 bases, with 9 bases remaining between them. Germline V lookup: CDR1 SNHLY, CDR2 FYNNEI.

The V and J genes are TRBV6-6 and TRBJ2-5, with 7 bases lining up with TRBD1. CDR3 length: 13 residues. Unmatched junction bases numbered 0, after V lost 4 bases and J lost 1 base. Germline V CDR1 and CDR2: MNHNY, SVGAGI (reference sequence). CDR3 coding DNA: TGTGCCAGCAGTTGGGACAGCCAAGAGACCCAGTACTTC. Its translation is CASSWDSQETQYF.

The genes are TRBV7-9 and TRBJ1-3; 7 bases line up with TRBD1. Trimming cost V 5 bases and J 0 bases; bases outside gene matches: 7. Germline V gives CDR1 SEHNR, CDR2 FQNEAQ (reference sequence). The CDR3 totals 16 residues. The CDR3 region is CASSLRGTASGNTIYF. The CDR3 bases are TGTGCCAGCAGCCTACGAGGGACAGCCTCTGGAAACACCATATATTTT.

V is TRBV9 and J is TRBJ1-3; D might be TRBD1 (5 bases). The germline V and J ends were trimmed by 3 bases and 0 bases, with 10 bases remaining between them. This CDR3 is built from 15 residues. The germline gives CDR1 SGDLS, CDR2 YYNGEE. The CDR3 DNA reads TGTGCCAGCAGCGCCACAGGAACCTCTGGAAACACCATATATTTT. As protein: CASSATGTSGNTIYF.

V and J are TRBV19 and TRBJ2-7; D is possibly TRBD1 (6 bases). The germline gives CDR1 LNHDA, CDR2 SQIVND (reference sequence). Trimming took 5 bases from V and 1 from J, leaving 15 bases between them. The length of the CDR3 is 15 residues. The CDR3 DNA follows: TGTGCCAGTAGTCCACAGGGTTGGGGGTCCTACGAGCAGTACTTC. Its translation is CASSPQGWGSYEQYF.

As regards this clone: This CDR3 is also generated by other DNA sequences in the sample. The chain employs TRBV19 and TRBJ2-1, with D unresolved. This CDR3 comprises 12 residues. The germline V gene encodes CDR1 LNHDA and CDR2 SQIVND (reference sequence). Trimming took off 3 bases at V and 10 bases at J, with 10 bases between the two ends. The CDR3 sequence: CASSIRVGEQFF. The CDR3 region has the DNA TGTGCCAGTAGTATTAGGGTAGGGGAGCAGTTCTTC. The full variable domain, its missing parts supplied by reference TRBV19 and TRBJ2-1, is DGGITQSPKYLFRKEGQNVTLSCEQNLNHDAMYWYRQDPGQGLRLIYYSQIVNDFQKGDIAEGYSVSREKKESFPLTVTSAQKNPTAFYLCASSIRVGEQFFGPGTRLTVL.

This clone has a handful of counts. The chain employs TRBV30 and TRBJ1-1; D unclear. Trimming cost V 4 bases and J 1 base, with 10 bases left between them. Germline values: CDR1 GTSNPN, CDR2 SVGIG (reference sequence). This CDR3 has 13 residues. CDR3 residues: CAWTPLQNTEAFF. CDR3 nucleotides: TGTGCCTGGACCCCGTTACAGAACACTGAAGCTTTCTTT.

This chain links TRBV7-3 with TRBJ2-3, with 7 bases that match TRBD1. This CDR3 is built from 14 residues. Germline V lookup: CDR1 SGHTA, CDR2 FQGTGA. The junction had 4 bases not matched to a gene; V was cut back by 3 bases and J by 4 bases. CDR3 amino acids: CASSFTGAADTQYF. The CDR3 coding sequence is TGTGCCAGCAGCTTCACAGGGGCAGCAGATACGCAGTATTTT.

The genes are TRBV7-2 and TRBJ1-2, with D unresolved. The CDR3 length is 15 residues. CDR1 is SGHTA and CDR2 is FQGNSA in the germline V gene. Trimming removed 0 bases from V and 1 base from J, with 9 bases in between. CDR3 DNA sequence: TGTGCCAGCAGCTTAGCGTATATCCTTAACTATGGCTACACCTTC. Encoded protein: CASSLAYILNYGYTF.

Here the CDR3 DNA reads TGTGCCAGTAGATCGTGGGGTGGAGGCCTTGACTCTGGAAACACCATATATTTT. Translated: CASRSWGGGLDSGNTIYF. V usage is TRBV19 and J usage is TRBJ1-3; D not certain. Trimming cost V 6 bases and J 0 bases, with 21 bases left between them. The CDR3 consists of 18 residues. From germline, CDR1 is LNHDA and CDR2 SQIVND (reference sequence).

The chain has TRBV5-8 and TRBJ2-1; perhaps TRBD1 as D (5 bases). The ends were cut back, 7 bases at V and 1 base at J, with 15 bases in the middle. This CDR3 comprises 15 residues. CDR1 and CDR2 from the germline V gene are SGHTS and YDEGEE. CDR3 sequence: CASDRGFRSYNEQFF. CDR3 nucleotides: TGTGCCAGCGATAGGGGTTTTAGGTCCTACAATGAGCAGTTCTTC.

J is TRBJ1-5 and V is TRBV19, with 8 positions matching TRBD1. CDR1 and CDR2 from the germline V gene are LNHDA and SQIVND (reference sequence). The CDR3 has 14 residues. V lost 4 bases, J lost 9 bases, and 8 bases stayed unmatched. For the CDR3, the DNA is TGTGCCAGTAGTACTGACAGGGGACGGGGGCCCCAGCATTTT. It yields the protein CASSTDRGRGPQHF.

The J gene is TRBJ1-4, the V gene TRBV6-5; no reliable D call. The germline V gene has CDR1 MNHEY and CDR2 SVGAGI. The V gene lost 2 bases and the J gene lost 3 bases, with 10 bases spanning the gap. The CDR3 is 15 residues long. The CDR3 bases are TGTGCCAGCAGTTACGGGGTGGGGTCTAATGAAAAACTGTTTTTT. Its protein is CASSYGVGSNEKLFF.